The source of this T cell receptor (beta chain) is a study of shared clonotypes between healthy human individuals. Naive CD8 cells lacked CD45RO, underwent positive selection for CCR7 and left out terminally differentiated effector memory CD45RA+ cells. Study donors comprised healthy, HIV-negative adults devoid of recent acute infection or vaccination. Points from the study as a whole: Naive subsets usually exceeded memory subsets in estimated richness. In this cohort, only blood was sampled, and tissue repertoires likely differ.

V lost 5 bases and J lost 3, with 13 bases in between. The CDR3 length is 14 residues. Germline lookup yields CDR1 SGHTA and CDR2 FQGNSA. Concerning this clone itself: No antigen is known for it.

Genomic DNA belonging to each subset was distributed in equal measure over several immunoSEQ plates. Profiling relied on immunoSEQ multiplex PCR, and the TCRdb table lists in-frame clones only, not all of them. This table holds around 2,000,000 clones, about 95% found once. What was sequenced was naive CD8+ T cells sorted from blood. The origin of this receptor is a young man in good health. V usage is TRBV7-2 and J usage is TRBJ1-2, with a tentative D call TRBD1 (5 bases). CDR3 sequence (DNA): TGTGCCAGCAGCCTATTTAGGGGAGACTATGGCTACACCTTC. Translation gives CASSLFRGDYGYTF.